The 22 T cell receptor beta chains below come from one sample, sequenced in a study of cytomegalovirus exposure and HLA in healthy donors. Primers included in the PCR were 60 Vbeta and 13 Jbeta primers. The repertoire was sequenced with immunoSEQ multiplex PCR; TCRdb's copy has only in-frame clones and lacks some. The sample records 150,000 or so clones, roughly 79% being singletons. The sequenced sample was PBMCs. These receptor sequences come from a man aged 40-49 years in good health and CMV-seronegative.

For the CDR3, the DNA is TGTGCCAGCAGAAAGGGGACTAGCGGGAGTAGGATCACAGATACGCAGTATTTT. Translating gives CASRKGTSGSRITDTQYF. The chain employs TRBV2 and TRBJ2-3; TRBD2 matches 14 bases. After removal of 6 bases from V and 2 bases from J, the junction contained 10 bases not matched to a gene. Germline CDR1 SNHLY, CDR2 FYNNEI. The CDR3 has 18 amino acids. Supplemented by reference TRBV2 and TRBJ2-3, the full variable domain reads EPEVTQTPSHQVTQMGQEVILRCVPISNHLYFYWYRQILGQKVEFLVSFYNNEISEKSEIFDDQFSVERPDGSNFTLKIRSTKLEDSAMYFCASRKGTSGSRITDTQYFGPGTRLTVL.

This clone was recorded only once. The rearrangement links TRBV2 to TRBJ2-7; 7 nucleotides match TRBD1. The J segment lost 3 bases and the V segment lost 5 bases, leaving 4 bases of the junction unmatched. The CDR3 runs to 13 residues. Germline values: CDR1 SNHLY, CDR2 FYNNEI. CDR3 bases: TGTGCCAGCAGTCTCCCAGGGGGCTACGAGCAGTACTTC. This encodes CASSLPGGYEQYF.

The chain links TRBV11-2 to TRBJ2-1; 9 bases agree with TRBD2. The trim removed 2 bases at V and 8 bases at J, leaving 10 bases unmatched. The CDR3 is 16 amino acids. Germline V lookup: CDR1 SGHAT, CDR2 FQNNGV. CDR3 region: CASSLSLAGLSYEQFF. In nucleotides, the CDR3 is TGTGCCAGCAGCTTATCTCTAGCGGGACTCTCGTATGAGCAGTTCTTC.

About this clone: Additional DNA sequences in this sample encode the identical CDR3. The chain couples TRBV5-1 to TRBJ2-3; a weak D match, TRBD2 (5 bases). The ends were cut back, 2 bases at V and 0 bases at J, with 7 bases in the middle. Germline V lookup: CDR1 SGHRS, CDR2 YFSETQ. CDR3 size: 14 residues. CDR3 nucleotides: TGCGCCAGCAGCTTAGCGGCTAGCACAGATACGCAGTATTTT. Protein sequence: CASSLAASTDTQYF.

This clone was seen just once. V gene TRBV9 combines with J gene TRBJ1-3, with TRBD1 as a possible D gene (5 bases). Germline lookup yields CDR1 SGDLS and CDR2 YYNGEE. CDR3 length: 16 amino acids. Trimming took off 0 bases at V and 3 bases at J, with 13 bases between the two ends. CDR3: CASSVGQGWSGNTIYF. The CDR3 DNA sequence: TGTGCCAGCAGCGTAGGCCAGGGATGGAGTGGAAACACCATATATTTT.

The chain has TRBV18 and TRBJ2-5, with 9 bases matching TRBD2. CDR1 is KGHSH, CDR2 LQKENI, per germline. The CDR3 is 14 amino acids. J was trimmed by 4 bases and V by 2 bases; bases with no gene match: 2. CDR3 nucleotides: TGTGCCAGCTCACCAGCTAGCGGGGCAGAGACCCAGTACTTC. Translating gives CASSPASGAETQYF.

The CDR3 region is CASSLAGNEKLFF. CDR3 DNA sequence: TGTGCCAGCAGTTTGGCAGGGAATGAAAAACTGTTTTTT. The rearrangement links TRBV28 to TRBJ1-4, with D possibly TRBD1 on 5 matching bases. The CDR3 extends over 13 amino acids. Trimming removed 3 bases from V and 5 bases from J, with 7 bases in between. Germline V CDR1 and CDR2: MDHEN, SYDVKM.

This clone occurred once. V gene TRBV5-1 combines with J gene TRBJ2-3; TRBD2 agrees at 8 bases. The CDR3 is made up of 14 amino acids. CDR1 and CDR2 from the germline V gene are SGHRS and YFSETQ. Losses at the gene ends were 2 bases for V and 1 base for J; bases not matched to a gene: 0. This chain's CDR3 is CASSLLAGTDTQYF. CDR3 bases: TGCGCCAGCAGCTTACTAGCGGGCACAGATACGCAGTATTTT.

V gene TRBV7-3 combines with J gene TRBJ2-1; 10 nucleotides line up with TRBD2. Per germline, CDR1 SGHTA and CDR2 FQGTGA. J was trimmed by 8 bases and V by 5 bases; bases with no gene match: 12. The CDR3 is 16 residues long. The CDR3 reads CASSRASGSRADEQFF. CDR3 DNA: TGTGCCAGCAGCCGCGCTAGCGGGAGTAGGGCTGATGAGCAGTTCTTC.

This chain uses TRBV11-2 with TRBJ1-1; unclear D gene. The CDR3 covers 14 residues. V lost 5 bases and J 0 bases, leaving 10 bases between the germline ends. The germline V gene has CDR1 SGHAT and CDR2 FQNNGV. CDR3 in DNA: TGTGCCAGCAGCCGATCAGCGCTGAACACTGAAGCTTTCTTT. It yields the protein CASSRSALNTEAFF.

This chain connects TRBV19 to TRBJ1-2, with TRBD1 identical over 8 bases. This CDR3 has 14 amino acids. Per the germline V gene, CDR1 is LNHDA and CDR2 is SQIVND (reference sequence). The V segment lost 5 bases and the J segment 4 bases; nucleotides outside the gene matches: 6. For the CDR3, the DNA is TGTGCCAGTAGTCTAAATGGACAGGGCTATGGCTACACCTTC. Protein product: CASSLNGQGYGYTF. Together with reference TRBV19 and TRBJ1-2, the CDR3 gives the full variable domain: DGGITQSPKYLFRKEGQNVTLSCEQNLNHDAMYWYRQDPGQGLRLIYYSQIVNDFQKGDIAEGYSVSREKKESFPLTVTSAQKNPTAFYLCASSLNGQGYGYTFGSGTRLTVV.

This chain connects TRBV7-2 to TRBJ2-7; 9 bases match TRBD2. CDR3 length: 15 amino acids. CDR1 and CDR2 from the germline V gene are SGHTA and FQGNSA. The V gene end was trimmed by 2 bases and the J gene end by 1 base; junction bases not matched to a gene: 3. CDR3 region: CASSLSSGGSYEQYF. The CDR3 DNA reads TGTGCCAGCAGCTTAAGTAGCGGGGGATCCTACGAGCAGTACTTC.

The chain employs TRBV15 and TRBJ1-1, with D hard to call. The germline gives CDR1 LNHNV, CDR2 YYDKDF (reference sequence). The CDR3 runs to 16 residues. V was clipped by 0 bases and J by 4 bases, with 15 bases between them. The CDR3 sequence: CATSREGGWLGTEAFF. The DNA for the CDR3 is TGTGCCACCAGCAGAGAAGGCGGATGGCTAGGCACTGAAGCTTTCTTT.

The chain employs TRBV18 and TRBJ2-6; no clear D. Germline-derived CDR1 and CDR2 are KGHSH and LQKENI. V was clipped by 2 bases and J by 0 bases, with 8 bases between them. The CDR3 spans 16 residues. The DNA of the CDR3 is TGTGCCAGCTCACCAGAGGTTATCTCTGGGGCCAACGTCCTGACTTTC. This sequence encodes CASSPEVISGANVLTF.

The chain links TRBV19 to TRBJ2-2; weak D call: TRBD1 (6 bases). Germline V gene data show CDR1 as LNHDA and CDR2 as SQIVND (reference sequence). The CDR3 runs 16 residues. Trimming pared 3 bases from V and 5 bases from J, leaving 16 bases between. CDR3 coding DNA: TGTGCCAGTAGTATGTCCGGGACACTCGGTACCGGGGAGCTGTTTTTT. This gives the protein CASSMSGTLGTGELFF.

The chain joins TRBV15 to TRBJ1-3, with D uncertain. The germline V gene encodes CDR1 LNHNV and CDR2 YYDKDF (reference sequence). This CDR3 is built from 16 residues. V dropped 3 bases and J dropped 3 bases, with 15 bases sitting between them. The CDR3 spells CATSRGSPGNGNTIYF. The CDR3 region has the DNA TGTGCCACCAGCAGGGGGTCCCCGGGAAATGGAAACACCATATATTTT. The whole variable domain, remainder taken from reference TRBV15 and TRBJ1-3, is DAMVIQNPRYQVTQFGKPVTLSCSQTLNHNVMYWYQQKSSQAPKLLFHYYDKDFNNEADTPDNFQSRRPNTSFCFLDIRSPGLGDTAMYLCATSRGSPGNGNTIYFGEGSWLTVV.

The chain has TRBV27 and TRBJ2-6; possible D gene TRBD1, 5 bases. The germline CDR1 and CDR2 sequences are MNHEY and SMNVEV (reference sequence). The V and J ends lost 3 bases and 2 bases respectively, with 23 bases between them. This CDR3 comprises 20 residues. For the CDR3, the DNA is TGTGCCAGCAGTTTTGGCCCCAGGGATCGGGTGTGGACTGGGGCCAACGTCCTGACTTTC. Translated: CASSFGPRDRVWTGANVLTF.

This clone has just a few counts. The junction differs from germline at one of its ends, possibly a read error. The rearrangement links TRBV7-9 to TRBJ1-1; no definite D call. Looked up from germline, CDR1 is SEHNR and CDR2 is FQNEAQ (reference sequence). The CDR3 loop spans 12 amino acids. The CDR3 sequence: CSSSLRGTEAFF. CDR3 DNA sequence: TGTTCCAGCAGCTTAAGAGGCACTGAAGCTTTCTTT. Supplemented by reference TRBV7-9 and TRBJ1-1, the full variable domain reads DTGVSQNPRHKITKRGQNVTFRCDPISEHNRLYWYRQTLGQGPEFLTYFQNEAQLEKSRLLSDRFSAERPKGSFSTLEIQRTEQGDSAMYLCSSSLRGTEAFFGQGTRLTVV.

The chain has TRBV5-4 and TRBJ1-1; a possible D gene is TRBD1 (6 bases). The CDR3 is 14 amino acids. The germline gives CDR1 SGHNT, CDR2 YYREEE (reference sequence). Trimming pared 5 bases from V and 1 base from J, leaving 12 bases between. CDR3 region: CASSLDRTNTEAFF. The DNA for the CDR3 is TGTGCCAGCAGTTTAGACAGGACGAACACTGAAGCTTTCTTT.

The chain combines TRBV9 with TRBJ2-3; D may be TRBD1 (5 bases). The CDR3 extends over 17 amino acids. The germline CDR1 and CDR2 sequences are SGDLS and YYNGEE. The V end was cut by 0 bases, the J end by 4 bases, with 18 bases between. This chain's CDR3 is CASSVGAGRLRPDTQYF. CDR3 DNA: TGTGCCAGCAGCGTAGGGGCAGGGCGGCTTCGACCAGATACGCAGTATTTT.

The CDR3 loop reads CASSKGGISDREDGYTF. CDR3 DNA: TGTGCCAGCAGCAAAGGGGGGATCAGCGACAGGGAGGATGGCTACACCTTC. This rearrangement joins TRBV21-1 to TRBJ1-2; the listed D gene, TRBD1, was not tested against the DNA. TRBV21-1 is recorded as a pseudogene. CDR3 length equals 17 residues.

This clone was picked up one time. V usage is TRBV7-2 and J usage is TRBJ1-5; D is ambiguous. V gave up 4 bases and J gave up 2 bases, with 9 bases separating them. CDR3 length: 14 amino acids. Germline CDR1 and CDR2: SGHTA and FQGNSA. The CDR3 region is CASSSRGGNQPQHF. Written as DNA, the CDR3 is TGTGCCAGCAGCTCCCGCGGGGGCAATCAGCCCCAGCATTTT.